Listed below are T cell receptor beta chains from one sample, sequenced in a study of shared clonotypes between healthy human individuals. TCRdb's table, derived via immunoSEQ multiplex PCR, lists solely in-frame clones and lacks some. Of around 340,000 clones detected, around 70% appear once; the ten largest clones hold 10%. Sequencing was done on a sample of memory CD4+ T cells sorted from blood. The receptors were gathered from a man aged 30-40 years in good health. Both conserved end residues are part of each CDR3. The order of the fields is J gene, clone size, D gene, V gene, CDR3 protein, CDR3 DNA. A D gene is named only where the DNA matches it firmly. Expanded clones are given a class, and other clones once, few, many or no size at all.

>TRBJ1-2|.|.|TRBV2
CASSDSEGAANYGYTF
TGTGCCAGCAGTGACTCGGAAGGGGCGGCTAACTATGGCTACACCTTC
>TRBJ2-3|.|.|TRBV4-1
CASSQELGGTDTQYF
TGCGCCAGCAGCCAGGAATTAGGGGGCACAGATACGCAGTATTTT
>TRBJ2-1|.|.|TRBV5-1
CASSLVFRTDNEQFF
TGCGCCAGCAGCTTGGTGTTCCGGACAGATAATGAGCAGTTCTTC
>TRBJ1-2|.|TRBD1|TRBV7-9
CASSSGTGGGYNYGYTF
TGTGCCAGCAGCTCCGGGACAGGGGGCGGATATAACTATGGCTACACCTTC
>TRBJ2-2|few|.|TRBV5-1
CASSLLPGDRELFF
TGCGCCAGCAGTTTATTACCGGGGGACAGGGAGCTGTTTTTT
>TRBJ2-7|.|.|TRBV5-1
CASSLEGLRTYEQYF
TGCGCCAGCAGCTTGGAGGGGCTTAGGACCTACGAGCAGTACTTC
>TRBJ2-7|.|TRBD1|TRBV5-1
CASSSLHRDSSYEQYF
TGCGCCAGCAGCTCTCTCCACCGGGACAGCTCCTACGAGCAGTACTTC
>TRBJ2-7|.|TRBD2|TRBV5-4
CASSLGGSGLSYEQYF
TGTGCCAGCAGCCTTGGTGGTAGCGGGCTGTCCTACGAGCAGTACTTC
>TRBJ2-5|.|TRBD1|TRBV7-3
CASSRTGGWETQYF
TGTGCCAGCAGCCGGACAGGGGGCTGGGAGACCCAGTACTTC
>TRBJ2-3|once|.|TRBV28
CASSFGVMADTQYF
TGTGCCAGCAGTTTCGGGGTAATGGCAGATACGCAGTATTTT
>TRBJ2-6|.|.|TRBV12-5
CASGCEPQSRANVLTF
TGTGCTAGTGGTTGCGAGCCACAAAGTCGGGCCAACGTCCTGACTTTC
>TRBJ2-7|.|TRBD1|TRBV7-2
CASSLKGGPYEQYF
TGTGCCAGCAGCTTAAAAGGGGGCCCCTACGAGCAGTACTTC
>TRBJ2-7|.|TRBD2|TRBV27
CASSSLGTSVYEQYF
TGTGCCAGCAGTTCTCTAGGGACTAGCGTCTACGAGCAGTACTTC
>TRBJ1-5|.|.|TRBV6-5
CASSRRVGQPQHF
TGTGCCAGCAGCCGCAGGGTCGGTCAGCCCCAGCATTTT
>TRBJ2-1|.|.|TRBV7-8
CASSKLTGGGGNEQFF
TGTGCCAGCAGCAAACTCACAGGGGGAGGGGGCAATGAGCAGTTCTTC
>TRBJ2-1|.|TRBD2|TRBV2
CASSERTSGPYNEQFF
TGTGCCAGCAGTGAGCGAACTAGCGGACCCTACAATGAGCAGTTCTTC
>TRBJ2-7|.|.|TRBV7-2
CASSSLKYSYEQYF
TGTGCCAGCAGCTCTCTCAAGTACTCCTACGAGCAGTACTTC
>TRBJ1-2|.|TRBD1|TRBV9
CASSSGGDSTF
TGTGCCAGCAGCTCAGGGGGGGATTCCACCTTC
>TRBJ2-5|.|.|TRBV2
CASSPDPVQETQYF
TGTGCCAGCAGTCCGGACCCTGTCCAAGAGACCCAGTACTTC
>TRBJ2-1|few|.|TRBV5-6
CASSLGRVGEQFF
TGTGCCAGCAGCTTGGGCAGGGTCGGCGAGCAGTTCTTC
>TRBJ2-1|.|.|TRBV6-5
CASRENNEQFF
TGTGCCAGCAGGGAAAACAATGAGCAGTTCTTC
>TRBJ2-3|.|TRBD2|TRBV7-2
CASLGGADTQYF
TGTGCCAGTCTCGGGGGGGCAGATACGCAGTATTTT
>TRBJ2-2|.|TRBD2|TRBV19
CASSIPGGGGELFF
TGTGCCAGTAGTATTCCGGGAGGCGGCGGGGAGCTGTTTTTT
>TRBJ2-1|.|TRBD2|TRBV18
CASSATSGNEQFF
TGTGCCAGCTCAGCAACTAGCGGGAATGAGCAGTTCTTC
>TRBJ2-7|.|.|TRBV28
CASSPPGEGSYEQYF
TGTGCCAGCAGTCCTCCAGGGGAAGGCTCGTACGAGCAGTACTTC
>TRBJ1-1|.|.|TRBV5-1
CASRPQGGNTEAFF
TGCGCCAGCCGACCACAGGGCGGGAACACTGAAGCTTTCTTT
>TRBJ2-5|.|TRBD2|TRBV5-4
CASSLVAGTSGMGGETQYF
TGTGCCAGCAGCTTGGTTGCCGGGACTAGCGGGATGGGGGGGGAGACCCAGTACTTC
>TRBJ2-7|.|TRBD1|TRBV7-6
CASSLAGTGLYEQYF
TGTGCCAGCAGCTTAGCTGGGACAGGACTCTACGAGCAGTACTTC
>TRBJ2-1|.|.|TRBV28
CASSLPGVSYNEQFF
TGTGCCAGCAGTTTACCGGGAGTCTCCTACAATGAGCAGTTCTTC
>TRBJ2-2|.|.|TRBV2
CASSAARAGELFF
TGTGCCAGCAGTGCGGCGAGGGCCGGGGAGCTGTTTTTT
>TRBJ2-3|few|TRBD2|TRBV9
CASSQGLAGVSKDTQYF
TGTGCCAGCAGCCAGGGACTAGCGGGAGTGTCGAAAGATACGCAGTATTTT